These 18 T cell receptor beta chains came from one sample sequenced in a study of blood T cell repertoires in COVID-19. Some clones are missing from TCRdb's copy, which holds only in-frame ones; the method was immunoSEQ multiplex PCR. The sample carries some 100,000 clones, around 87% recorded once. Sequencing used peripheral blood. Every receptor here comes from a woman aged 25 to 39 with acute or convalescent COVID-19.

In this sample, this clone turned up once. The chain has TRBV10-2 and TRBJ1-2, with D tentatively TRBD1 (5 bases). The germline V and J ends were trimmed by 8 bases and 2 bases, with 21 bases remaining between them. The CDR3 runs to 16 residues. Per germline, CDR1 WSHSY and CDR2 SAAADI. The CDR3 coding sequence is TGCGCCAGCTACACCGGAGGGGCCATGTTAAACTATGGCTACACCTTC. This codes for CASYTGGAMLNYGYTF.

In its sample, this clone was seen a few times. V usage is TRBV4-1 and J usage is TRBJ2-7; TRBD2 matches at 8 bases. Germline V gene data show CDR1 as MGHRA and CDR2 as YSYEKL. The ends lost 7 bases at V and 5 bases at J; junction bases unmatched: 22. The CDR3 is 18 residues long. The CDR3 coding sequence is TGCGCCAGCACCTTGAGGGGTGTTGGACCCGGGAGGGGGAACGAGCAGTACTTC. Translation: CASTLRGVGPGRGNEQYF.

The chain combines TRBV14 with TRBJ1-1; TRBD1 matches 7 bases. Unmatched junction bases numbered 16, after V lost 2 bases and J lost 7 bases. Per the germline V gene, CDR1 is SGHDN and CDR2 is FVKESK. CDR3 size: 17 residues. CDR3: CASSQRGGQRKSNEAFF. The CDR3 coding sequence is TGTGCCAGCAGCCAACGGGGGGGACAGAGAAAAAGTAATGAAGCTTTCTTT.

V and J are TRBV5-6 and TRBJ1-4, with D tentatively TRBD1 (5 bases). CDR3 size: 17 residues. Trimming removed 4 bases from V and 0 bases from J, with 16 bases in between. Germline values: CDR1 SGHDT, CDR2 YYEEEE. The CDR3 region is CASSVPGLPTTNEKLFF. The CDR3 nucleotides are TGTGCCAGCAGCGTCCCGGGACTTCCCACAACTAATGAAAAACTGTTTTTT.

This clone has just one count. V is TRBV5-1 and J is TRBJ1-6, with 9 bases matching TRBD1. V shed 4 bases, J shed 5 bases, and the junction held 7 bases outside the gene matches. The CDR3 spans 16 residues. CDR1 SGHRS and CDR2 YFSETQ come from the germline V gene. CDR3 sequence: CASSPWDRADNSPLHF. The CDR3 coding sequence is TGCGCCAGCAGCCCGTGGGACAGGGCCGATAATTCACCCCTCCACTTT. Drawing the rest from reference TRBV5-1 and TRBJ1-6, the complete variable domain is KAGVTQTPRYLIKTRGQQVTLSCSPISGHRSVSWYQQTPGQGLQFLFEYFSETQRNKGNFPGRFSGRQFSNSRSEMNVSTLELGDSALYLCASSPWDRADNSPLHFGNGTRLTVT.

The chain recombines TRBV5-1 with TRBJ1-6, with a weak D call TRBD1 (6 bases). This CDR3 has 15 residues. Germline V gene data show CDR1 as SGHRS and CDR2 as YFSETQ. With 1 base removed from V and 6 bases from J, the gap between germline ends came to 11 bases. For the CDR3, the DNA is TGCGCCAGCAGCTTGTCCGCGGACAGTAATTCACCCCTCCACTTT. Residues: CASSLSADSNSPLHF.

The chain uses TRBV9 and TRBJ2-1; 7 nucleotides align to TRBD1. Germline CDR1 is SGDLS and CDR2 is YYNGEE. V trimming: 0 bases; J trimming: 2 bases; junction bases outside the gene matches: 2. The CDR3 is 15 residues long. The CDR3 coding sequence is TGTGCCAGCAGCGTAGAGGGGGCCGCCTACAATGAGCAGTTCTTC. It specifies CASSVEGAAYNEQFF.

CDR3 DNA sequence: TGTGCCAGCAGCTCCGGGGGAAACAATGAGCAGTTCTTC. It translates to CASSSGGNNEQFF. The chain links TRBV7-3 to TRBJ2-1, with D possibly being TRBD2 (6 bases). The CDR3 consists of 13 residues. Germline CDR1 is SGHTA and CDR2 is FQGTGA. V lost 4 bases and J lost 5, with 9 bases in between.

The sample holds one count of this clone. This sequence joins TRBV3-1 (or the pseudogene TRBV3-2) and TRBJ1-2; D uncertain. Germline CDR1 is LGHDT and CDR2 is YNNKEL (reference sequence). The CDR3 runs to 15 residues. V lost 0 bases and J 4 bases, leaving 12 bases between the germline ends. The CDR3 spells CASSQDLGGFYGYTF. CDR3 sequence (DNA): TGTGCCAGCAGCCAAGATTTGGGAGGGTTCTATGGCTACACCTTC.

The chain employs TRBV7-9 and TRBJ1-2; D perhaps matches TRBD1 (6 bases). CDR1 is SEHNR, CDR2 FQNEAQ, per germline (reference sequence). The CDR3 sequence is 14 residues long. Between the trimmed V and J ends, which lost 5 bases and 3 bases, there was a span of 13 bases. The CDR3 DNA reads TGTGCCAGCAGCCCTGCGGGGGCCGACTATGGCTACACCTTC. Translation gives CASSPAGADYGYTF.

The rearrangement joins TRBV28 to TRBJ1-5; weak D call: TRBD1 (5 bases). Per the germline V gene, CDR1 is MDHEN and CDR2 is SYDVKM. Trimming removed 10 bases at V and 4 bases at J, with 20 bases between. The CDR3 extends over 15 amino acids. CDR3 in DNA: TGTGCCATCGACTCTCGGGGGAAGGGGAATCAGCCCCAGCATTTT. This sequence encodes CAIDSRGKGNQPQHF.

The V call is TRBV2, the J call TRBJ1-2; D is ambiguous. V lost 1 base and J lost 12, with 15 bases in between. The germline V gene encodes CDR1 SNHLY and CDR2 FYNNEI. The CDR3 totals 13 residues. This CDR3 reads CASSEDTRARDTF. Written as DNA, the CDR3 is TGTGCCAGCAGTGAAGACACAAGGGCGAGGGACACCTTC.

The chain has TRBV27 and TRBJ2-1; 7 bases fit TRBD2. Germline-derived CDR1 and CDR2 are MNHEY and SMNVEV (reference sequence). The CDR3 extends over 15 amino acids. After removal of 3 bases from V and 2 bases from J, the junction contained 4 bases not matched to a gene. The CDR3 spells CASSLLAVAYNEQFF. In DNA, the CDR3 is TGTGCCAGCAGTTTGCTAGCGGTAGCCTACAATGAGCAGTTCTTC.

The chain has TRBV28 and TRBJ1-2, with D maybe TRBD1 (5 bases). Germline loops: CDR1 MDHEN, CDR2 SYDVKM. This CDR3 has 14 amino acids. The V end lost 3 bases, the J end lost 0 bases, and 8 bases lay between the germline ends. The chain's CDR3 is CASSFQGANYGYTF. DNA of the CDR3: TGTGCCAGCAGTTTCCAGGGCGCTAACTATGGCTACACCTTC.

J is TRBJ1-6 and V is TRBV30, with TRBD1 matching 10 bases. From germline, CDR1 is GTSNPN and CDR2 SVGIG (reference sequence). This CDR3 is built from 15 residues. V lost 0 bases, J lost 13 bases, and 9 bases stayed unmatched. For the CDR3, the DNA is TGTGCCTGGAGTGTATACCGGGGACAGGGGATGCCCCTCCACTTT. Translating gives CAWSVYRGQGMPLHF.

The J gene is TRBJ2-3, the V gene TRBV4-1; D is possibly TRBD1 (5 bases). V was shortened by 4 bases and J by 1 base, with 9 bases between the two germline ends. Germline loops: CDR1 MGHRA, CDR2 YSYEKL. The CDR3 is 14 residues long. DNA of the CDR3: TGCGCCAGCAGCCCCAGGGCGGGCACAGATACGCAGTATTTT. Amino acid sequence: CASSPRAGTDTQYF.

In its sample, this clone was seen once. The CDR3 DNA sequence: TGTGCCAGCACCAGGACAGGGCTCGCTGAAGCTTTCTTT. Protein sequence: CASTRTGLAEAFF. The J gene is TRBJ1-1, the V gene TRBV21-1; TRBD1 is the table's D call, not checked against the DNA. TRBV21-1 is a listed pseudogene. The CDR3 sequence is 13 residues long.

The chain uses TRBV6-1 and TRBJ1-5; no firm D call. Germline CDR1 is MNHNS and CDR2 is SASEGT. The V end was cut by 6 bases, the J end by 7 bases, with 13 bases between. The CDR3 loop spans 13 amino acids. The CDR3 DNA is TGTGCCAGCAGCCGGGGAGAGGCGCAGCCCCAGCATTTT. This sequence encodes CASSRGEAQPQHF.